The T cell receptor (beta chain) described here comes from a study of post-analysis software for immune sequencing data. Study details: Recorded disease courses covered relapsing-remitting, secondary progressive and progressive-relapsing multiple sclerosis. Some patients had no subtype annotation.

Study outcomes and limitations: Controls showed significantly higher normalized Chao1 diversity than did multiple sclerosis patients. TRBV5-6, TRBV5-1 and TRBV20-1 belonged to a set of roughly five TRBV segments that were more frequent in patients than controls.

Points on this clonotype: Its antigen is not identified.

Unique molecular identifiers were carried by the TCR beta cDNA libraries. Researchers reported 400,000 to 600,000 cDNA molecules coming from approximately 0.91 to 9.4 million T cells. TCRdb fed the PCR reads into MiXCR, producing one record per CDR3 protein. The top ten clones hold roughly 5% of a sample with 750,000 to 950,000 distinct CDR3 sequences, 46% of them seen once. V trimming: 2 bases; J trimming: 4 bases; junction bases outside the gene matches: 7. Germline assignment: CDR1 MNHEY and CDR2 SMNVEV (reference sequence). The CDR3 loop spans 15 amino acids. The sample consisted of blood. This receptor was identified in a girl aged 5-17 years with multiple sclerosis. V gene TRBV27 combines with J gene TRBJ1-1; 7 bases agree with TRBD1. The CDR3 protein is CASSLGRGGITEAFF. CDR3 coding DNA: TGTGCCAGCAGTTTAGGTAGAGGGGGCATCACTGAAGCTTTCTTT.